Listed below are T cell receptor beta chains from one sample, sequenced in a study of molecular identifiers for immune sequencing clone quantification. Each CDR3 protein gets one entry after TCRdb re-called the PCR reads with MiXCR. The table lists approximately 320,000 distinct CDR3 sequences, 24% of them singletons. The sequencing sample was made of naive CD8+ T cells from blood, with Jurkat cell RNA spiked in. These receptors were taken from a human donor in good health. Some libraries in this study had Jurkat cell RNA spiked in. The CDR3 runs from the conserved cysteine through the conserved F or W. The D gene is left open where the match is weak. A clone size is listed for some rows: how often the clone was seen (once, few, many), or a class if it is expanded.

>TRBV7-9|few|TRBJ2-7|TRBD1
CASSHPRKDRGPSYEQYF
TGTGCCAGCAGCCACCCCCGGAAGGACAGGGGTCCCTCCTACGAGCAGTACTTC
>TRBV3-2|.|TRBJ1-5|.
CASGNLRPQHF
TGTGCCAGCGGGAACCTGCGGCCCCAGCATTTT
>TRBV6-5|many|TRBJ2-7|.
CASSYHGGGQVEQYF
TGTGCCAGCAGTTACCACGGCGGGGGCCAGGTCGAGCAGTACTTC
>TRBV6-5|.|TRBJ2-2|.
CASSYLTGNTGELFF
TGTGCCAGCAGTTACTTGACAGGGAACACCGGGGAGCTGTTTTTT
>TRBV20-1|.|TRBJ2-7|TRBD2
CSARIAGGRYEQYF
TGCAGTGCTAGGATAGCGGGGGGGCGGTACGAGCAGTACTTC
>TRBV2|many|TRBJ2-3|TRBD2
CASPRSGLAGVSTDTQYF
TGTGCCAGCCCCCGATCTGGACTAGCGGGAGTTAGCACAGATACGCAGTATTTT
>TRBV5-6|few|TRBJ1-4|TRBD1
CASSSTGAFNEKLFF
TGTGCCAGCAGCTCGACAGGGGCCTTTAATGAAAAACTGTTTTTT
>TRBV29-1|few|TRBJ1-4|.
CSVLQENEKLFF
TGCAGCGTACTACAGGAGAATGAAAAACTGTTTTTT
>TRBV29-1|many|TRBJ2-1|TRBD2
CSYSGGSYNEQFF
TGCAGCTATAGCGGGGGGTCCTACAATGAGCAGTTCTTC
>TRBV10-2|.|TRBJ2-1|.
CASSRPRTVYNEQFF
TGCGCCAGCAGCAGACCTAGGACAGTATACAATGAGCAGTTCTTC
>TRBV20-1|few|TRBJ2-1|.
CSALSSSYNEQFF
TGCAGTGCTCTCTCCAGCTCCTACAATGAGCAGTTCTTC
>TRBV19|few|TRBJ1-5|.
CASSIWPAQNQPQHF
TGTGCCAGTAGTATCTGGCCAGCTCAGAATCAGCCCCAGCATTTT
>TRBV7-6|.|TRBJ2-5|TRBD2
CASSPGRVEETQYF
TGTGCCAGCAGCCCAGGGAGGGTTGAAGAGACCCAGTACTTC
>TRBV7-9|many|TRBJ2-5|TRBD1
CASSLAGQGHRQETQYF
TGTGCCAGCAGCTTAGCCGGACAGGGACACCGTCAAGAGACCCAGTACTTC
>TRBV27|.|TRBJ2-2|.
CASSSMTTNTGELLF
TGTGCCAGCAGTTCAATGACGACGAACACCGGGGAGCTGCTTTTT
>TRBV5-1|many|TRBJ1-1|.
CASSLGYSGNTEAFF
TGCGCCAGCAGCTTGGGTTACAGTGGGAACACTGAAGCTTTCTTT
>TRBV7-6|.|TRBJ1-1|.
CASRLGGTTEAFF
TGTGCCAGCAGATTAGGGGGAACCACTGAAGCTTTCTTT
>TRBV10-3|few|TRBJ2-5|TRBD2
CAISEGVAGSKETQYF
TGTGCCATCAGTGAGGGGGTAGCGGGATCCAAAGAGACCCAGTACTTC
>TRBV7-6|.|TRBJ2-3|.
CTSSLVSQPAPPYF
TGTACCAGCAGCTTAGTATCCCAGCCCGCTCCGCCGTATTTT
>TRBV7-8|few|TRBJ1-6|TRBD1
CASSLSQGASYSPLHF
TGTGCCAGCAGCTTATCGCAGGGGGCTTCTTATTCACCCCTCCACTTT